Listed below are T cell receptor beta chains from one sample, sequenced in a study of long-term antiretroviral therapy in people with HIV. The method was immunoSEQ multiplex PCR; TCRdb's version includes in-frame clones alone and lacks a portion of them. The sample holds about 18,000 clones; approximately 80% are singletons and the top ten take 15% to 20%. This specimen consisted of unsorted PBMCs, obtained 0.6 years after starting antiretroviral therapy. The receptors come from a woman between 18 and 30 years old with HIV. The CDR3 runs from the conserved cysteine through the conserved F or W. D genes are given only for firm matches.

v_gene: TRBV5-4
d_gene: TRBD2
j_gene: TRBJ2-3
CDR3aa: CASSSSRGGDTQYF

v_gene: TRBV4-1
d_gene: -
j_gene: TRBJ1-6
CDR3aa: CASSQGSIGSPLHF

v_gene: TRBV28
d_gene: -
j_gene: TRBJ1-5
CDR3aa: CASSIGGGNQPQHF

v_gene: TRBV7-9
d_gene: TRBD2
j_gene: TRBJ2-1
CDR3aa: CASSSTQAGYNEQFF

v_gene: TRBV5-5
d_gene: TRBD1
j_gene: TRBJ1-3
CDR3aa: CASSTTGVGNTIYF

v_gene: TRBV6-1
d_gene: -
j_gene: TRBJ2-7
CDR3aa: CASSENFGYEQYF

v_gene: TRBV27
d_gene: TRBD2
j_gene: TRBJ2-3
CDR3aa: CASSPLDVGRSTDTQYF

v_gene: TRBV7-8
d_gene: -
j_gene: TRBJ2-1
CDR3aa: CASSLEAVSYNEQFF

v_gene: TRBV5-1
d_gene: -
j_gene: TRBJ2-6
CDR3aa: CASSWGEPGANVLTF

v_gene: TRBV27
d_gene: -
j_gene: TRBJ1-2
CDR3aa: CASSLVVGSSRGYTF

v_gene: TRBV15
d_gene: -
j_gene: TRBJ2-5
CDR3aa: CATSRDNRVETQYF

v_gene: TRBV6-5
d_gene: -
j_gene: TRBJ2-5
CDR3aa: CASSYLGALRETQYF

v_gene: TRBV11-2
d_gene: -
j_gene: TRBJ1-2
CDR3aa: CASSLDLASGYTF

v_gene: TRBV11-2
d_gene: TRBD1
j_gene: TRBJ1-2
CDR3aa: CASSLEGQIYGYTF

v_gene: TRBV7-2
d_gene: -
j_gene: TRBJ2-7
CDR3aa: CASSSDGTTREQYF

v_gene: TRBV5-8
d_gene: -
j_gene: TRBJ2-5
CDR3aa: CASSLPQGSETQYF

v_gene: TRBV27
d_gene: -
j_gene: TRBJ1-5
CDR3aa: CASSRGADRPQHF

v_gene: TRBV2
d_gene: -
j_gene: TRBJ2-4
CDR3aa: CASSEGLGNIQYF

v_gene: TRBV7-6
d_gene: TRBD1
j_gene: TRBJ1-2
CDR3aa: CASSLSGTADYGYTF

v_gene: TRBV19
d_gene: TRBD1
j_gene: TRBJ2-7
CDR3aa: CASSMDRQGSYEQYF

v_gene: TRBV6-1
d_gene: -
j_gene: TRBJ2-7
CDR3aa: CASSERGGSGAYEQYF

v_gene: TRBV13
d_gene: -
j_gene: TRBJ1-6
CDR3aa: CASSKNPGLRPPLHF

v_gene: TRBV4-3
d_gene: TRBD1
j_gene: TRBJ1-2
CDR3aa: CASSQGQGNGYTF

v_gene: TRBV27
d_gene: -
j_gene: TRBJ2-5
CDR3aa: CASSLTPLQETQYF

v_gene: TRBV14
d_gene: TRBD1
j_gene: TRBJ1-4
CDR3aa: CASSQRTGDGYEKLFF

v_gene: TRBV7-9
d_gene: -
j_gene: TRBJ2-1
CDR3aa: CASSIDSRARQFF

v_gene: TRBV6-1
d_gene: TRBD1
j_gene: TRBJ1-5
CDR3aa: CASRPGQGSHQPQHF

v_gene: TRBV5-1
d_gene: TRBD1
j_gene: TRBJ2-7
CDR3aa: CASSWRGNRDRVHEQYF

v_gene: TRBV1
d_gene: -
j_gene: TRBJ2-5
CDR3aa: CTSSPIFPIIQETQYF

v_gene: TRBV15
d_gene: TRBD1
j_gene: TRBJ1-1
CDR3aa: CATSRQGANTEAFF

v_gene: TRBV5-1
d_gene: -
j_gene: TRBJ2-7
CDR3aa: CASSSSGTSSSYEQYF

v_gene: TRBV5-1
d_gene: -
j_gene: TRBJ2-7
CDR3aa: CASSLDVETYEQYF

v_gene: TRBV7-9
d_gene: -
j_gene: TRBJ1-4
CDR3aa: CASSWSPKGTFEKLFF

v_gene: TRBV27
d_gene: TRBD1
j_gene: TRBJ1-1
CDR3aa: CASSLLSTGARTEAFF

v_gene: TRBV2
d_gene: TRBD1
j_gene: TRBJ2-7
CDR3aa: CASSVKGQGVEQYF

v_gene: TRBV7-2
d_gene: -
j_gene: TRBJ2-7
CDR3aa: CASSLQGFEQYF

v_gene: TRBV7-9
d_gene: -
j_gene: TRBJ2-4
CDR3aa: CASSSSWGNIQYF

v_gene: TRBV6-1
d_gene: -
j_gene: TRBJ2-7
CDR3aa: CASGRTPLYEQYF

v_gene: TRBV27
d_gene: -
j_gene: TRBJ1-1
CDR3aa: CASSLGIWAGAFF

v_gene: TRBV7-2
d_gene: -
j_gene: TRBJ1-6
CDR3aa: CASSLGVGEGSPLHF

v_gene: TRBV19
d_gene: TRBD1
j_gene: TRBJ1-1
CDR3aa: CASRTGGSEAFF

v_gene: TRBV9
d_gene: TRBD1
j_gene: TRBJ1-1
CDR3aa: CASSSPRTGHTEAFF

v_gene: TRBV7-8
d_gene: -
j_gene: TRBJ1-3
CDR3aa: CASSQKRLLGNTIYF

v_gene: TRBV6-5
d_gene: TRBD1
j_gene: TRBJ1-1
CDR3aa: CASSYSTGPTEAFF

v_gene: TRBV7-3
d_gene: TRBD2
j_gene: TRBJ2-3
CDR3aa: CASSLIPLAGASGTQYF